This paragraph covers one T cell receptor beta chain sequence. The CDR3 runs to 14 residues. The V and J ends lost 4 bases and 4 bases, in that order; junction bases with no gene match: 6. Germline V gene sequence: CDR1 SGHTA, CDR2 FQGNSA. These data are taken from a study of blood T cell repertoires in COVID-19. Overall study context: PBMCs, B-cell-depleted T cells, or T cells were the source of the cDNA or gDNA that made up the material.

Assay used: immunoSEQ multiplex PCR; TCRdb lists only in-frame clones, some missing. The sample lists about 110,000 clones, about nine tenths occurring once. This TCR was sampled from a woman younger than 45 with acute or convalescent COVID-19. The V gene is TRBV7-2, the J gene TRBJ1-1; TRBD1 matches 7 bases. The sample taken for sequencing was peripheral blood. CDR3 residues: CASSSTGRSTEAFF. The CDR3 DNA reads as TGTGCCAGCAGCTCGACAGGGCGGAGCACTGAAGCTTTCTTT. The full variable domain, with the rest looked up from reference TRBV7-2 and TRBJ1-1, is GAGVSQSPSNKVTEKGKDVELRCDPISGHTALYWYRQSLGQGLEFLIYFQGNSAPDKSGLPSDRFSAERTGGSVSTLTIQRTQQEDSAVYLCASSSTGRSTEAFFGQGTRLTVV.